One sample yielded the 2 T cell receptor beta chains listed below, sequenced in a study of response to subunit inactivated influenza vaccine. One entry per CDR3 protein results from TCRdb running MiXCR on the RT-PCR reads. The sample contains roughly 500,000 distinct CDR3 sequences, 25% of which appear only once. Sequences were derived from CD4+ T cells sorted from PBMCs, sampled 4 to 6 days after vaccination. Receptors originate from a middle-aged man who received an inactivated influenza vaccine.

V and J are TRBV20-1 and TRBJ2-3, with D possibly matching TRBD2 (6 bases). The germline gives CDR1 DFQATT, CDR2 SNEGSKA (reference sequence). V was shortened by 7 bases and J by 0 bases, with 17 bases between the two germline ends. CDR3 length: 15 amino acids. The CDR3 protein is CSVGLLVGSTDTQYF. Here the CDR3 DNA reads TGCAGTGTGGGACTTTTAGTAGGAAGCACAGATACGCAGTATTTT.

Of note for this clonotype: The junction shows a germline mismatch at one end, possibly a read error. The chain joins TRBV18 to TRBJ2-4, with D uncertain. Germline V lookup: CDR1 KGHSH, CDR2 LQKENI. The CDR3 runs 15 residues. The CDR3 sequence: CASSPGWKAQNIQYF. CDR3 DNA sequence: TGTGCCAGCTCACCGGGGTGGAAAGCCCAAAACATTCAGTACTTC.